The 28 T cell receptor beta chains given below trace back to one sample, sequenced in a study of T cells after yellow fever vaccination. TCRdb redid the calling of the 5' RACE reads with MiXCR, one entry per CDR3 protein. Among roughly 340,000 distinct CDR3 sequences listed, about 4% were seen once. Sequencing used PBMCs, obtained 5 days after the yellow fever booster vaccination. Receptors were obtained from a man aged 18 to 30 who received the YFV17D yellow fever vaccine.

This clonotype showed up just a few times. This chain links TRBV7-9 with TRBJ2-5, with D perhaps matching TRBD1 (6 bases). The CDR3 is made up of 16 amino acids. Germline-derived CDR1 and CDR2 are SEHNR and FQNEAQ (reference sequence). Trimming left V 3 bases short and J 1 base short, with 15 bases between. DNA of the CDR3: TGTGCCAGCAGCTTTTCCGGGACATCCGCCCAAGAGACCCAGTACTTC. It specifies CASSFSGTSAQETQYF. Filled out from reference TRBV7-9 and TRBJ2-5, the complete variable domain reads DTGVSQNPRHKITKRGQNVTFRCDPISEHNRLYWYRQTLGQGPEFLTYFQNEAQLEKSRLLSDRFSAERPKGSFSTLEIQRTEQGDSAMYLCASSFSGTSAQETQYFGPGTRLLVL.

The chain has TRBV6-5 and TRBJ1-1; D uncertain. Germline values: CDR1 MNHEY, CDR2 SVGAGI. This CDR3 region has 13 residues. V was pared by 6 bases and J by 0 bases, with 8 bases between. The CDR3 protein is CASRIQLNTEAFF. The DNA for the CDR3 is TGTGCCAGCAGGATTCAGCTGAACACTGAAGCTTTCTTT.

The chain joins TRBV27 to TRBJ1-2, with 7 bases matching TRBD1. Trimming removed 7 bases from V and 4 bases from J; junction bases left unmatched: 18. Germline CDR1 and CDR2: MNHEY and SMNVEV (reference sequence). The CDR3 consists of 17 residues. The CDR3 DNA reads as TGTGCCAGCACCTCAAAGGGGGCCGAGCTTTCGCCCTATGGCTACACCTTC. Translating gives CASTSKGAELSPYGYTF.

This clonotype was seen many times. V gene TRBV6-5 combines with J gene TRBJ1-1, with D possibly TRBD1 on 5 matching bases. V shed 0 bases and J shed 0 bases, with 8 bases lying between them. CDR3 length equals 15 residues. Per germline, CDR1 MNHEY and CDR2 SVGAGI. CDR3 loop: CASSYSGGLNTEAFF. CDR3 in DNA: TGTGCCAGCAGTTACTCTGGGGGATTGAACACTGAAGCTTTCTTT.

V usage is TRBV5-1 and J usage is TRBJ2-3; 10 bases are a match to TRBD1. CDR3 length: 16 amino acids. CDR1 and CDR2 (germline): SGHRS, YFSETQ. The trim removed 3 bases at V and 4 bases at J, leaving 8 bases unmatched. The CDR3 loop is CASSWGTGDDADTQYF. The CDR3 bases are TGCGCCAGCAGCTGGGGGACAGGGGATGACGCAGATACGCAGTATTTT. Full variable domain (rest looked up from reference TRBV5-1 and TRBJ2-3): KAGVTQTPRYLIKTRGQQVTLSCSPISGHRSVSWYQQTPGQGLQFLFEYFSETQRNKGNFPGRFSGRQFSNSRSEMNVSTLELGDSALYLCASSWGTGDDADTQYFGPGTRLTVL.

The chain combines TRBV12-3 or TRBV12-4 with TRBJ1-6; D uncertain. CDR3 length equals 13 residues. Trimming shortened V by 5 bases and J by 6 bases, and 8 bases separated the two germline ends. The CDR3 region is CASSTQFNSPLHF. Here the CDR3 DNA reads TGTGCCAGCAGTACGCAATTTAATTCACCCCTCCACTTT.

This clonotype came up many times. The chain carries TRBV20-1 and TRBJ2-6, with D hard to call. Deletions cut 4 bases from V and 0 bases from J, with 7 bases between. The CDR3 covers 14 residues. The germline V gene encodes CDR1 DFQATT and CDR2 SNEGSKA (reference sequence). CDR3 DNA: TGCAGTGCTATAGAAAGCTCTGGGGCCAACGTCCTGACTTTC. It specifies CSAIESSGANVLTF.

This clonotype was found a few times. The chain links TRBV14 to TRBJ1-5; D not resolved. This CDR3 comprises 14 residues. Trimming took 4 bases from V and 4 from J, leaving 11 bases between them. The germline V gene encodes CDR1 SGHDN and CDR2 FVKESK. The CDR3 DNA follows: TGTGCCAGCAGCCCAACCGACTGGAATCAGCCCCAGCATTTT. Protein sequence: CASSPTDWNQPQHF.

This clonotype was seen repeatedly, ten times or more. The chain carries TRBV5-1 and TRBJ2-6; D may match TRBD1 or TRBD2 (6 bases each). V was shortened by 4 bases and J by 17 bases, with 22 bases between the two germline ends. CDR3 size: 14 residues. From germline, CDR1 is SGHRS and CDR2 YFSETQ. The CDR3: CASSPGDSRQGMTF. The CDR3 nucleotides read TGCGCCAGCAGCCCGGGGGATTCTCGGCAGGGGATGACTTTC.

In this sample, this clonotype turned up many times. V and J are TRBV7-2 and TRBJ1-1; tentative D call: TRBD1 (5 bases). The CDR3 length is 17 residues. V lost 5 bases and J 6 bases, leaving 25 bases between the germline ends. Germline CDR1 and CDR2: SGHTA and FQGNSA. The CDR3 sequence: CASSPSIVRAVRAEAFF. In DNA, the CDR3 is TGTGCCAGCAGCCCGTCAATAGTCAGGGCGGTTCGGGCTGAAGCTTTCTTT.

This clonotype was observed many times. The chain uses TRBV12-3 or TRBV12-4 and TRBJ1-2, with D hard to call. This CDR3 has 11 residues. Deletions cut 11 bases from V and 4 bases from J, with 11 bases between. In nucleotides, the CDR3 is TGTGCCTCAGGAAACTTCTATGGCTACACCTTC. Its translation: CASGNFYGYTF.

In its sample, this clonotype was seen many times. V is TRBV7-6 and J is TRBJ2-7, with TRBD2 identical over 8 bases. Germline CDR1 is SGHVS and CDR2 is FNYEAQ. V lost 11 bases to trimming and J lost 3 bases; unmatched junction nucleotides: 6. The CDR3 covers 12 residues. CDR3 protein: CASSGGNYEQYF. CDR3 bases: TGTGCCTCGAGCGGGGGCAACTACGAGCAGTACTTC.

The chain employs TRBV2 and TRBJ2-7; TRBD2 aligns across 14 bases. Germline CDR1 SNHLY, CDR2 FYNNEI. The CDR3 spans 15 residues. The V segment lost 5 bases and the J segment 6 bases; nucleotides outside the gene matches: 6. The CDR3 DNA sequence: TGTGCCAGCAGTCGACTAGCGGGGGGGGCCGCCGAGCAGTACGTC. Translating gives CASSRLAGGAAEQYV.

This clonotype occurred many times. CDR3 in amino acids: CASSVRTGFETQYF. The CDR3 DNA reads TGTGCCAGCAGCGTACGTACAGGGTTTGAGACCCAGTACTTC. The V and J genes are TRBV9 and TRBJ2-5; TRBD1 is a possible D gene (6 bases). CDR3 length: 14 amino acids. Germline assignment: CDR1 SGDLS and CDR2 YYNGEE. V shed 1 base and J shed 5 bases, with 12 bases lying between them.

This clonotype has only a few counts. The rearrangement joins TRBV4-1 to TRBJ2-3, with D uncertain. CDR1 and CDR2 from the germline V gene are MGHRA and YSYEKL. With 1 base removed from V and 1 base from J, the gap between germline ends came to 21 bases. The CDR3 length is 19 residues. The CDR3 nucleotides read TGCGCCAGCAGCCAAGTCTCTTCTACGGACCCAGGTGGCACAGATACGCAGTATTTT. Its translation: CASSQVSSTDPGGTDTQYF.

This clonotype was picked up many times. This chain connects TRBV6-5 to TRBJ1-3, with D maybe TRBD1 (5 bases). CDR3 length: 15 residues. Germline lookup yields CDR1 MNHEY and CDR2 SVGAGI. V lost 5 bases and J lost 0, with 11 bases in between. Here the CDR3 DNA reads TGTGCCAGCAGTCCTAAGGGGATCTCTGGAAACACCATATATTTT. Translating gives CASSPKGISGNTIYF.

This chain links TRBV18 with TRBJ1-1; no clear D gene. This CDR3 spans 14 amino acids. Germline CDR1 is KGHSH and CDR2 is LQKENI. The V end was cut by 2 bases, the J end by 1 base, with 8 bases between. For the CDR3, the DNA is TGTGCCAGCTCACCAGTTTCAGCGAACACTGAAGCTTTCTTT. Translating gives CASSPVSANTEAFF.

This clonotype was picked up a small number of times. The genes are TRBV14 and TRBJ1-3; the match to TRBD1 covers 7 bases. The junction had 0 bases not matched to a gene; V was cut back by 1 base and J by 0 bases. This CDR3 spans 15 amino acids. Germline V gives CDR1 SGHDN, CDR2 FVKESK. The CDR3 region has the DNA TGTGCCAGCAGCCAAGGACAGGGCTCTGGAAACACCATATATTTT. It specifies CASSQGQGSGNTIYF. Full variable domain (rest looked up from reference TRBV14 and TRBJ1-3): EAGVTQFPSHSVIEKGQTVTLRCDPISGHDNLYWYRRVMGKEIKFLLHFVKESKQDESGMPNNRFLAERTGGTYSTLKVQPAELEDSGVYFCASSQGQGSGNTIYFGEGSWLTVV.

Only a few counts were recorded for this clonotype. The chain recombines TRBV6-5 with TRBJ2-3; D is perhaps TRBD2 (5 bases). Germline values: CDR1 MNHEY, CDR2 SVGAGI. V was cut by 7 bases and J by 6 bases, with 17 bases left in between. The CDR3 loop spans 14 amino acids. As DNA, the CDR3 is TGTGCCAGCATGAGGATGGCGGAGGCGGATACGCAGTATTTT. It is translated as CASMRMAEADTQYF.

The chain links TRBV12-3 or TRBV12-4 to TRBJ2-3, with a weak D call TRBD1 (6 bases). Trimming shortened V by 4 bases and J by 0 bases, and 17 bases separated the two germline ends. The CDR3 runs 17 residues. The CDR3 reads CASSSDRSQRSTDTQYF. Here the CDR3 DNA reads TGTGCCAGCAGTTCGGACAGAAGCCAACGGAGCACAGATACGCAGTATTTT.

The rearrangement uses TRBV7-7 and TRBJ2-5; a possible D gene is TRBD2 (5 bases). Germline V lookup: CDR1 SSHAT, CDR2 FNYEAQ (reference sequence). The CDR3 is 13 amino acids. V lost 1 base and J lost 6, with 9 bases in between. CDR3 amino acids: CASSLGVGKTQYF. The CDR3 DNA sequence: TGTGCCAGCAGCTTAGGCGTCGGGAAGACCCAGTACTTC.

V usage is TRBV20-1 and J usage is TRBJ2-7; D ambiguous. The V end lost 3 bases, the J end lost 4 bases, and 7 bases lay between the germline ends. Germline V CDR1 and CDR2: DFQATT, SNEGSKA (reference sequence). The CDR3 totals 11 residues. CDR3 DNA: TGCAGTGCTAGTTCCCAGTACGAGCAGTACGTC. As protein: CSASSQYEQYV.

This chain connects TRBV25-1 to TRBJ1-1; no definite D call. The CDR3 sequence is 12 residues long. V lost 7 bases, J lost 1 base, and 7 bases lay in between. In germline, CDR1 is MGHDK, CDR2 SYGVNS. The CDR3 DNA reads TGTGCCAGCACCGGGCAGAACACTGAAGCTTTCTTT. Protein product: CASTGQNTEAFF. Using reference TRBV25-1 and TRBJ1-1 for the parts outside the CDR3, the full variable domain is EADIYQTPRYLVIGTGKKITLECSQTMGHDKMYWYQQDPGMELHLIHYSYGVNSTEKGDLSSESTVSRIRTEHFPLTLESARPSHTSQYLCASTGQNTEAFFGQGTRLTVV.

A few counts support this clonotype. This chain joins TRBV20-1 and TRBJ2-5; unclear D gene. The V gene lost 5 bases and the J gene lost 1 base, with 20 bases spanning the gap. CDR3 length equals 16 residues. In germline, CDR1 is DFQATT, CDR2 SNEGSKA (reference sequence). The CDR3: CSASNPQHAPQETQYF. The CDR3 bases are TGCAGTGCTTCAAACCCCCAGCATGCCCCCCAAGAGACCCAGTACTTC.

This clonotype turned up a few times. The chain is built from TRBV7-3 and TRBJ1-5, with unresolved D. V was cut by 5 bases and J by 0 bases, with 5 bases left in between. The germline V gene encodes CDR1 SGHTA and CDR2 FQGTGA. The CDR3 runs to 13 residues. CDR3 residues: CASSKNSNQPQHF. As DNA, the CDR3 is TGTGCCAGCAGCAAAAATAGCAATCAGCCCCAGCATTTT. Based on the CDR3 plus reference TRBV7-3 and TRBJ1-5, the full variable domain is GAGVSQTPSNKVTEKGKYVELRCDPISGHTALYWYRQSLGQGPEFLIYFQGTGAADDSGLPNDRFFAVRPEGSVSTLKIQRTERGDSAVYLCASSKNSNQPQHFGDGTRLSIL.

This clonotype came up many times. This rearrangement joins TRBV7-2 to TRBJ1-2, with D unresolved. The CDR3 is made up of 12 amino acids. Trimming stripped 4 bases from V and 8 bases from J, with 11 bases between. CDR1 is SGHTA and CDR2 is FQGNSA in the germline V gene. The CDR3 coding sequence is TGTGCCAGCAGCTCGCGGTCTGGGGGCTACACCTTC. This translates into CASSSRSGGYTF.

This clonotype was detected only a few times. This chain links TRBV7-9 with TRBJ1-1, with D uncertain. Germline V CDR1 and CDR2: SEHNR, FQNEAQ (reference sequence). V was shortened by 4 bases and J by 3 bases, with 9 bases between the two germline ends. This CDR3 has 13 residues. The CDR3: CASSSPADTEAFF. CDR3 coding DNA: TGTGCCAGCAGCTCTCCCGCTGACACTGAAGCTTTCTTT. The complete variable domain, with remaining parts taken from reference TRBV7-9 and TRBJ1-1, reads DTGVSQNPRHKITKRGQNVTFRCDPISEHNRLYWYRQTLGQGPEFLTYFQNEAQLEKSRLLSDRFSAERPKGSFSTLEIQRTEQGDSAMYLCASSSPADTEAFFGQGTRLTVV.

The CDR3 DNA reads TGTGCCAGCAGCTTGGCGACAGGGGGCAGCACAGATACGCAGTATTTT. Translation: CASSLATGGSTDTQYF. This chain links TRBV7-8 with TRBJ2-3, with 10 bases identical to TRBD1. The V gene's germline CDR1 is SGHVS and CDR2 FQNEAQ. The J segment lost 0 bases and the V segment lost 3 bases, leaving 3 bases of the junction unmatched. This CDR3 has 16 amino acids.